This entry lists 9 T cell receptor beta chains sequenced from one sample in a study of T-cell reconstitution after alpha-beta-depleted transplantation in children. Unique molecular identifiers were used to barcode this TCRbeta library. MiXCR, applied by TCRdb to the PCR reads, yields one record per CDR3 protein. The sample consists of hundreds of thousands of distinct CDR3 sequences, 10% to 13% of them appearing once. The specimen comprised PBMCs, sampled before TCRalphabeta/CD19-depleted stem cell transplant. The source is a child aged 2-9 years with inherited bone marrow failure, due to receive a stem cell transplant.

This clonotype appeared a few times. The chain joins TRBV12-3 or TRBV12-4 to TRBJ2-5; 14 bases fit TRBD2. The CDR3 extends over 16 amino acids. V trimming: 5 bases; J trimming: 5 bases; junction bases outside the gene matches: 7. DNA of the CDR3: TGTGCCAGCAGTGGACTAGCGGGAGGCCGGGGCGAGACCCAGTACTTC. This encodes CASSGLAGGRGETQYF.

This clonotype appeared many times. The gene calls are TRBV12-3 or TRBV12-4 and TRBJ2-1; 8 bases are shared with TRBD2. CDR3 size: 16 residues. V lost 2 bases to trimming and J lost 5 bases; unmatched junction nucleotides: 8. The CDR3 reads CASSLTSGSSDNEQFF. CDR3 bases: TGTGCCAGCAGTTTAACGAGCGGGAGTTCTGACAATGAGCAGTTCTTC.

The table lists this clonotype with many counts. The chain links TRBV20-1 to TRBJ2-1, with D hard to call. The germline gives CDR1 DFQATT, CDR2 SNEGSKA (reference sequence). V lost 1 base and J lost 0, with 7 bases in between. The CDR3 consists of 14 residues. CDR3 bases: TGCAGTGCTAGAGTGAGAGACTCCTACAATGAGCAGTTCTTC. Its translation: CSARVRDSYNEQFF.

The gene calls are TRBV11-2 and TRBJ2-1; D is perhaps TRBD1 or TRBD2 (5 bases each). V shed 5 bases and J shed 5 bases, with 19 bases lying between them. Germline assignment: CDR1 SGHAT and CDR2 FQNNGV. This CDR3 spans 16 amino acids. The CDR3 DNA reads as TGTGCCAGCAGCCCCATTCCGGGACGGACACACAATGAGCAGTTCTTC. Protein sequence: CASSPIPGRTHNEQFF.

This clonotype appeared many times. This rearrangement joins TRBV29-1 to TRBJ2-5, with D possibly called TRBD1 or TRBD2 (6 bases each). V lost 3 bases to trimming and J lost 1 base, with 12 bases between them. This CDR3 is built from 14 residues. Germline V CDR1 and CDR2: SQVTM, ANQGSEA. The CDR3 sequence is CSVEGGLLQETQYF. Here the CDR3 DNA reads TGCAGCGTTGAGGGGGGCCTTCTCCAAGAGACCCAGTACTTC.

This clonotype was observed at least ten times. The gene calls are TRBV11-1 and TRBJ1-6, with 9 bases aligning to TRBD1. Germline V gene sequence: CDR1 SGHAT, CDR2 FQDESV (reference sequence). V gave up 1 base and J gave up 4 bases; unmatched junction bases: 8. This CDR3 is built from 18 residues. Here the CDR3 reads CASSLVPGQGPYNSPLHF. The CDR3 bases are TGTGCCAGCAGCTTAGTGCCGGGACAGGGACCGTATAATTCACCCCTCCACTTT. Variable domain in full (rest from reference TRBV11-1 and TRBJ1-6): EAEVAQSPRYKITEKSQAVAFWCDPISGHATLYWYRQILGQGPELLVQFQDESVVDDSQLPKDRFSAERLKGVDSTLKIQPAELGDSAMYLCASSLVPGQGPYNSPLHFGNGTRLTVT.

The chain carries TRBV20-1 and TRBJ2-2, with 12 bases that match TRBD1. V shed 0 bases, J shed 0 bases, and the junction held 8 bases outside the gene matches. The CDR3 has 19 amino acids. Germline V CDR1 and CDR2: DFQATT, SNEGSKA (reference sequence). The CDR3 region is CSARDSGTGGYTNTGELFF. DNA of the CDR3: TGCAGTGCTAGAGATTCCGGGACAGGGGGCTATACGAACACCGGGGAGCTGTTTTTT.

This chain connects TRBV9 to TRBJ2-7; D is tentatively TRBD1 or TRBD2 (5 bases each). CDR1 and CDR2 (germline): SGDLS, YYNGEE. Trimming left V 0 bases short and J 2 bases short, with 9 bases between. The length of the CDR3 is 14 residues. This chain's CDR3 is CASSVELGPYEQYF. The CDR3 nucleotides read TGTGCCAGCAGCGTAGAGTTGGGACCCTACGAGCAGTACTTC.

This clonotype occurred a few times. The genes are TRBV27 and TRBJ1-4; D is undetermined. Germline V gene lookup returns CDR1 MNHEY and CDR2 SMNVEV (reference sequence). V dropped 4 bases and J dropped 10 bases, with 10 bases sitting between them. The CDR3 is 12 amino acids. CDR3 nucleotide sequence: TGTGCCAGCAGTTCTCAACTGGGAAAACTGTTTTTT. Translated, it gives CASSSQLGKLFF.